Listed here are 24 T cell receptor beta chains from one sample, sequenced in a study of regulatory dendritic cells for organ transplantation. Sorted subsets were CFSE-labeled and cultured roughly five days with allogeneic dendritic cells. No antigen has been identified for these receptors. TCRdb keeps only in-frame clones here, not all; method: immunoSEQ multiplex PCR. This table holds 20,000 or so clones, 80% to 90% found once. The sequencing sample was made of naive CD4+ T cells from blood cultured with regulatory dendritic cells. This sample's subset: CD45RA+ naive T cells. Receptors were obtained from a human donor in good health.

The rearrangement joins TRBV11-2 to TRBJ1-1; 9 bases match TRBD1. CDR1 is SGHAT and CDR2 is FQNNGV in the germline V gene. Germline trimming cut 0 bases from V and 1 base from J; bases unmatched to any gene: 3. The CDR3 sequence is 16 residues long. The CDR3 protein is CASSLELGQGNTEAFF. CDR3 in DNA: TGTGCCAGCAGCTTAGAGCTGGGACAGGGGAACACTGAAGCTTTCTTT.

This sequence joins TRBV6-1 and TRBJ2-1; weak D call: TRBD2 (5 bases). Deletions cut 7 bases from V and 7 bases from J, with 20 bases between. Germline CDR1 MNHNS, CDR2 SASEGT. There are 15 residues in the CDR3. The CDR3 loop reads CASTDPDWKINEQFF. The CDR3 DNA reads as TGTGCCAGCACTGATCCGGACTGGAAGATAAATGAGCAGTTCTTC.

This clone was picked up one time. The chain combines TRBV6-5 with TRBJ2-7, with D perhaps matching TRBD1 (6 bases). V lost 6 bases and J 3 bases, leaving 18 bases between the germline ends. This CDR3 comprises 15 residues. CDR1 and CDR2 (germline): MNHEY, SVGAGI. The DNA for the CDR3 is TGTGCCAGCAGACGAACCGGACAGATCTTCTACGAGCAGTACTTC. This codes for CASRRTGQIFYEQYF.

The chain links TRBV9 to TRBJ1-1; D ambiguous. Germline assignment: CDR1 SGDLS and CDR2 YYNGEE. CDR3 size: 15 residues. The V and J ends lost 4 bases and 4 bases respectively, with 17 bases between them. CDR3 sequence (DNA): TGTGCCAGCAGCCCTGGAGGGCAGGTGGGCACTGAAGCTTTCTTT. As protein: CASSPGGQVGTEAFF.

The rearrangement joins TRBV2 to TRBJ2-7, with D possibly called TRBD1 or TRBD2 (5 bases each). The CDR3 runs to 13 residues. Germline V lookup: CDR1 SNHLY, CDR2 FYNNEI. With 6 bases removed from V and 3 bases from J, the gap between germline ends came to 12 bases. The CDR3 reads CASSWDGDYEQYF. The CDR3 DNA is TGTGCCAGCAGCTGGGACGGAGACTACGAGCAGTACTTC. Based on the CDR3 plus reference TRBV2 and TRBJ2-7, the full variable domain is EPEVTQTPSHQVTQMGQEVILRCVPISNHLYFYWYRQILGQKVEFLVSFYNNEISEKSEIFDDQFSVERPDGSNFTLKIRSTKLEDSAMYFCASSWDGDYEQYFGPGTRLTVT.

The CDR3 is CASSLSSPPTDTQYF. The DNA of the CDR3 is TGTGCCAGCAGCTTAAGTTCCCCACCCACAGATACGCAGTATTTT. The chain recombines TRBV7-2 with TRBJ2-3; no clear D gene. From germline, CDR1 is SGHTA and CDR2 FQGNSA. V was cut by 2 bases and J by 2 bases, with 11 bases left in between. This CDR3 is built from 15 residues.

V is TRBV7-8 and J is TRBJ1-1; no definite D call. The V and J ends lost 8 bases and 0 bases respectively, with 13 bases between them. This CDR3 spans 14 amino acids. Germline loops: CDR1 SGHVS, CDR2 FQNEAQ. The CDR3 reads CASVRGGLNTEAFF. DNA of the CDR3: TGTGCCAGCGTCCGCGGTGGCTTGAACACTGAAGCTTTCTTT.

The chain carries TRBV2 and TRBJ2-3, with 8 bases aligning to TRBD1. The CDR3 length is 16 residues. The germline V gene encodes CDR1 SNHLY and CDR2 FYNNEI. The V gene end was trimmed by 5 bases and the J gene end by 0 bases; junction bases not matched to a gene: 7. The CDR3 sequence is CASSFNWDRSTDTQYF. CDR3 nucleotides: TGTGCCAGCAGTTTTAATTGGGACAGGAGCACAGATACGCAGTATTTT.

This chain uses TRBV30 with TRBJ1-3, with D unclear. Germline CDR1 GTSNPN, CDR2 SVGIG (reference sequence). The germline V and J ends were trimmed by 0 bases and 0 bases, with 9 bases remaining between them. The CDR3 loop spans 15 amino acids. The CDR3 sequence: CAWSVMRISGNTIYF. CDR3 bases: TGTGCCTGGAGTGTAATGCGAATCTCTGGAAACACCATATATTTT.

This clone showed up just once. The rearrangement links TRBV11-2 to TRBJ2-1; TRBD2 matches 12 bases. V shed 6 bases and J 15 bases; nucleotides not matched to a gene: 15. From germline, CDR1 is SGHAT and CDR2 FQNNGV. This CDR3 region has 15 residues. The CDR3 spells CASRLAGGSAAGRFF. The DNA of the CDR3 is TGTGCCAGCAGACTAGCGGGAGGATCAGCGGCGGGTCGGTTCTTC.

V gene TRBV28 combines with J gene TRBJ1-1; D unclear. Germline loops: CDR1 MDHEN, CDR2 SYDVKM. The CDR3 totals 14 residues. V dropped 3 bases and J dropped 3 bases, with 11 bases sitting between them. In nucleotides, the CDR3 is TGTGCCAGCAGTTTGCGGGAGTCGGACACTGAAGCTTTCTTT. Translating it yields CASSLRESDTEAFF.

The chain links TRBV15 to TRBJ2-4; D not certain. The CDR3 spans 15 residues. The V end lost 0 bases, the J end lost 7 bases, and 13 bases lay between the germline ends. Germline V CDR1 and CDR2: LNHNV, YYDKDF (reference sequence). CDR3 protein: CATSRDPVVGNIQYF. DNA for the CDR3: TGTGCCACCAGCAGAGATCCGGTAGTGGGTAACATTCAGTACTTC.

DNA for the CDR3: TGTGCCAGCAGCGTAAGGGGTCCATCCTACAATGAGCAGTTCTTC. This encodes CASSVRGPSYNEQFF. The rearrangement uses TRBV7-9 and TRBJ2-1; maybe TRBD1 (5 bases). V lost 5 bases, J lost 1 base, and 12 bases lay in between. The CDR3 totals 15 residues. Germline V gene data show CDR1 as SEHNR and CDR2 as FQNEAQ (reference sequence).

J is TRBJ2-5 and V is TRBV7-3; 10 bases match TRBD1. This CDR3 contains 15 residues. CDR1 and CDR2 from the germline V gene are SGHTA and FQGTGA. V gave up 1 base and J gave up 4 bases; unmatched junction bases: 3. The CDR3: CASSLSGTGAETQYF. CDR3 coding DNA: TGTGCCAGCAGCTTAAGTGGGACAGGGGCAGAGACCCAGTACTTC.

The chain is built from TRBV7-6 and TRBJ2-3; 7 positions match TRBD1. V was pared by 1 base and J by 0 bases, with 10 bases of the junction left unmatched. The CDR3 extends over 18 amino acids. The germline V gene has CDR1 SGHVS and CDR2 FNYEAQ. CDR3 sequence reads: CASSLEGGTALSTDTQYF. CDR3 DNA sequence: TGTGCCAGCAGCTTAGAGGGTGGGACAGCATTAAGCACAGATACGCAGTATTTT.

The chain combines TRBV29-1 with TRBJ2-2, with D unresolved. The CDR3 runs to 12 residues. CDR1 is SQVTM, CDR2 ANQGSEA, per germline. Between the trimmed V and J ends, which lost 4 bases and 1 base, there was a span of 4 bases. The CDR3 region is CSVGKNTGELFF. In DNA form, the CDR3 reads TGCAGCGTTGGGAAGAACACCGGGGAGCTGTTTTTT.

The CDR3 spells CAISLTGNQETQYF. The DNA of the CDR3 is TGTGCCATCAGCCTAACCGGAAACCAAGAGACCCAGTACTTC. This chain joins TRBV10-3 and TRBJ2-5; no firm D call. CDR1 ENHRY and CDR2 SYGVKD come from the germline V gene. This CDR3 comprises 14 residues. The V end was cut by 6 bases, the J end by 0 bases, with 11 bases between.

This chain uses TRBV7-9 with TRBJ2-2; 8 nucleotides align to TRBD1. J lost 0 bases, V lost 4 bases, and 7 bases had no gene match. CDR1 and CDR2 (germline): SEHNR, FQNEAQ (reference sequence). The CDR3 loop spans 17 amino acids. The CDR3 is CASSSYGQGTNTGELFF. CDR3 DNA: TGTGCCAGCAGCTCGTATGGACAGGGCACGAACACCGGGGAGCTGTTTTTT.

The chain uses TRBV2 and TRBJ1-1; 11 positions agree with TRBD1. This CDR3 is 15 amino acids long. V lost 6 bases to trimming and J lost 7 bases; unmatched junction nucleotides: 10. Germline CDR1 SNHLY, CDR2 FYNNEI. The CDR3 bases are TGTGCCAGCAGGACGGACAGGGGGCACGGTGGTGAAGCTTTCTTT. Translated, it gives CASRTDRGHGGEAFF.

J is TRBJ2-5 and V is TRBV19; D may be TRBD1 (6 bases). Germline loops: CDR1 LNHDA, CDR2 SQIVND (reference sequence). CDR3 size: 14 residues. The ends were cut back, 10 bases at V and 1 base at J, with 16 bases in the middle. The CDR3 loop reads CATRRDRTQETQYF. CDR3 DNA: TGTGCCACCCGACGAGACAGGACCCAAGAGACCCAGTACTTC.

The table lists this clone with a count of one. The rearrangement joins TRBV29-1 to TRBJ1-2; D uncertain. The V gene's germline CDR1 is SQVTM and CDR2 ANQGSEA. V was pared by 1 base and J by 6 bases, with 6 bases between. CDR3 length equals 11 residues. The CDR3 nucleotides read TGCAGCGTTGAAGGTGTCGATGGCTACACCTTC. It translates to CSVEGVDGYTF. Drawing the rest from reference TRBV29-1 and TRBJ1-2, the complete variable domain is SAVISQKPSRDICQRGTSLTIQCQVDSQVTMMFWYRQQPGQSLTLIATANQGSEATYESGFVIDKFPISRPNLTFSTLTVSNMSPEDSSIYLCSVEGVDGYTFGSGTRLTVV.

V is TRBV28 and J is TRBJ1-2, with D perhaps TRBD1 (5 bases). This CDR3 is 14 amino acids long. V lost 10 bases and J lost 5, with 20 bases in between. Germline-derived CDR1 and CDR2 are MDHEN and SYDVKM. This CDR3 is CANPRRDLIYGYTF. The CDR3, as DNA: TGTGCCAACCCGCGACGGGACCTGATATATGGCTACACCTTC.

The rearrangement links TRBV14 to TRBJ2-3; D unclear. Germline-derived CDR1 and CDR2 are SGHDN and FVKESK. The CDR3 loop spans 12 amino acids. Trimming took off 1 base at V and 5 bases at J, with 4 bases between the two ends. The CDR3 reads CASSQARDTQYF. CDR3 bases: TGTGCCAGCAGCCAAGCCCGAGATACGCAGTATTTT.

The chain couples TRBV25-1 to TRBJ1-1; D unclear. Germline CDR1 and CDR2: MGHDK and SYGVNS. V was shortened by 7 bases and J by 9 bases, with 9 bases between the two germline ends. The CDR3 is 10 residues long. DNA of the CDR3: TGTGCCAGCATTCCCCCGAAAGCTTTCTTT. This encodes CASIPPKAFF.